These T cell receptor beta chains were read from a single sample in a study of OX40 agonist ivuxolimab in advanced cancers. Assay used: immunoSEQ multiplex PCR; TCRdb lists only in-frame clones, some missing. Among roughly 100,000 clones listed, 85% to 95% were seen once. The sequencing used CD4+ or CD8+ T cells sorted from blood, collected in a trial of the OX40 agonist ivuxolimab. The origin of the receptors is an adult with an advanced solid tumor such as melanoma, head and neck, liver or kidney cancer. Both conserved end residues are part of each CDR3. Fields, in order: clone size, V gene, J gene, D gene, CDR3 protein, CDR3 DNA. A D gene is named only where the DNA matches it firmly. Clone size is stated in some rows and not others, as once, few, many or a class when expanded.

NA,TRBV27,TRBJ1-5,NA,CASASNQPQHF,TGTGCCAGCGCTAGCAATCAGCCCCAGCATTTT
few,TRBV6-4,TRBJ1-1,NA,CASRYGTEAFF,TGTGCCAGCAGGTATGGCACTGAAGCTTTCTTT
NA,TRBV2,TRBJ1-5,TRBD1,CASNLGQGNQPQHF,TGTGCCAGCAACCTCGGACAGGGCAATCAGCCCCAGCATTTT
NA,TRBV7-2,TRBJ2-1,NA,CASSSRTFDNEQFF,TGTGCCAGCAGCTCCCGGACGTTTGACAATGAGCAGTTCTTC
NA,TRBV6-5,TRBJ1-5,NA,CASSLDGNQPQHF,TGTGCCAGCAGCCTTGACGGCAATCAGCCCCAGCATTTT
NA,TRBV7-9,TRBJ1-5,NA,CASSYIEQPQHF,TGTGCCAGCAGCTACATCGAACAGCCCCAGCATTTT
NA,TRBV30,TRBJ2-3,NA,CAWSARGLSSDTQYF,TGTGCCTGGAGTGCTAGGGGGTTAAGTTCAGATACGCAGTATTTT
NA,TRBV5-5,TRBJ1-1,NA,CASSLAWAEAFF,TGTGCCAGCAGCTTGGCATGGGCTGAAGCTTTCTTT
once,TRBV6-1,TRBJ1-1,TRBD1,CASNKDRPDTEAFF,TGTGCCAGCAATAAGGACAGGCCGGACACTGAAGCTTTCTTT
NA,TRBV6-1,TRBJ2-4,TRBD2,CASSERAGGHQAKNIQYF,TGTGCCAGCAGTGAACGCGCGGGGGGCCACCAAGCCAAAAACATTCAGTACTTC
NA,TRBV19,TRBJ2-3,NA,CASSIAGGLGDTQYF,TGTGCCAGTAGTATAGCGGGGGGCTTGGGAGATACGCAGTATTTT
NA,TRBV6-5,TRBJ2-1,TRBD1,CASRLGQVYNEQFF,TGTGCCAGCAGGCTGGGACAGGTTTACAATGAGCAGTTCTTC
NA,TRBV28,TRBJ2-7,NA,CASSARRAFDEQYF,TGTGCCAGCAGTGCGCGCAGGGCGTTCGACGAGCAGTACTTC
NA,TRBV18,TRBJ1-1,NA,CASSPGANTEAFF,TGTGCCAGCTCACCAGGGGCGAACACTGAAGCTTTCTTT
NA,TRBV30,TRBJ1-4,TRBD1,CAWGTGTLGEKLFF,TGTGCCTGGGGGACAGGTACCCTGGGAGAAAAACTGTTTTTT
NA,TRBV28,TRBJ2-7,NA,CATSGPAVAPYEQYF,TGTGCCACATCCGGGCCGGCGGTAGCTCCCTACGAGCAGTACTTC
NA,TRBV5-8,TRBJ1-6,NA,CASSSQWSPLHF,TGTGCCAGCAGCTCACAGTGGTCACCCCTCCACTTT
NA,TRBV29-1,TRBJ1-2,TRBD1,CSVELSPGQRNYGYTF,TGCAGCGTTGAGTTGTCTCCGGGACAGCGAAACTATGGCTACACCTTC
NA,TRBV18,TRBJ1-5,NA,CASSLGQPGAHQPQHF,TGTGCCAGCTCACTTGGACAGCCGGGGGCCCATCAGCCCCAGCATTTT
NA,TRBV18,TRBJ2-1,TRBD2,CASSPGLAGVNEQFF,TGTGCCAGCTCACCGGGCCTAGCGGGAGTGAATGAGCAGTTCTTC
NA,TRBV30,TRBJ2-1,NA,CAWTRSSYNEQFF,TGTGCCTGGACCCGGAGCTCCTACAATGAGCAGTTCTTC
NA,TRBV30,TRBJ2-7,TRBD2,CAQGTSGGSYEQYF,TGTGCCCAGGGGACTAGCGGGGGGTCCTACGAGCAGTACTTC
NA,TRBV6-1,TRBJ1-4,NA,CASSVYNEKLFF,TGTGCCAGCAGTGTATATAATGAAAAACTGTTTTTT
NA,TRBV28,TRBJ2-7,TRBD1,CASTDRVAYEQYF,TGTGCCAGCACGGACAGGGTTGCCTACGAGCAGTACTTC
NA,TRBV28,TRBJ1-3,NA,CASSLLTGSSGNTIYF,TGTGCCAGCAGTCTCTTGACAGGTAGCTCTGGAAACACCATATATTTT
NA,TRBV19,TRBJ2-7,NA,CASRDASYEQYF,TGTGCCAGCCGGGACGCTTCCTACGAGCAGTACTTC
NA,TRBV9,TRBJ2-3,NA,CASSGGQTTDTQYF,TGTGCCAGCAGCGGCGGACAGACCACAGATACGCAGTATTTT
NA,TRBV7-8,TRBJ2-7,TRBD2,CASSFPTSGETSSYEQYF,TGTGCCAGCAGCTTCCCGACTAGCGGGGAAACAAGCTCCTACGAGCAGTACTTC
NA,TRBV4-1,TRBJ2-3,NA,CASSQDHMTAGTQYF,TGCGCCAGCAGCCAAGATCATATGACAGCGGGTACGCAGTATTTT
NA,TRBV5-4,TRBJ1-1,TRBD1,CASSFAGTGNTEAFF,TGTGCCAGCAGCTTTGCCGGGACAGGGAACACTGAAGCTTTCTTT
NA,TRBV5-4,TRBJ1-2,NA,CASSLRQATGYTF,TGTGCCAGCAGCTTGAGGCAGGCCACCGGCTACACCTTC
NA,TRBV6-5,TRBJ2-1,NA,CASRNGESSYNEQFF,TGTGCCAGCAGAAACGGCGAAAGCTCCTACAATGAGCAGTTCTTC
NA,TRBV5-8,TRBJ2-4,NA,CASSLGVNAIQYF,TGTGCCAGCAGCTTGGGCGTGAATGCCATTCAGTACTTC
NA,TRBV7-2,TRBJ2-1,NA,CASSFRTDDGQFF,TGTGCCAGCAGCTTTAGGACAGATGATGGGCAGTTCTTC
NA,TRBV19,TRBJ2-2,NA,CASKRADTGELFF,TGTGCCAGTAAAAGGGCGGACACCGGGGAGCTGTTTTTT